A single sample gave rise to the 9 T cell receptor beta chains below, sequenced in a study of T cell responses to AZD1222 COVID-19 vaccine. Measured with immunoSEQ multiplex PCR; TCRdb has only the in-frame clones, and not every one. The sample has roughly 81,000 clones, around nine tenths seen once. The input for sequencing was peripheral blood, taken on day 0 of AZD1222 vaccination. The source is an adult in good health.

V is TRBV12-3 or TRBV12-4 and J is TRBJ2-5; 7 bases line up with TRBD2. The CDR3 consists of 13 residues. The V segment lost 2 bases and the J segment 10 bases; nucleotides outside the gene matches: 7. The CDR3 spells CASSLRFPGGQYF. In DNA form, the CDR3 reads TGTGCCAGCAGTTTACGTTTCCCGGGAGGCCAGTACTTC.

The CDR3 region has the DNA TGTGCGTCTAAAGGGGGCAGCTACTCTGGAAACACCATATATTTT. It translates to CASKGGSYSGNTIYF. This chain uses TRBV19 with TRBJ1-3; 7 bases match TRBD1. CDR3 length equals 15 residues. Germline values: CDR1 LNHDA, CDR2 SQIVND (reference sequence).

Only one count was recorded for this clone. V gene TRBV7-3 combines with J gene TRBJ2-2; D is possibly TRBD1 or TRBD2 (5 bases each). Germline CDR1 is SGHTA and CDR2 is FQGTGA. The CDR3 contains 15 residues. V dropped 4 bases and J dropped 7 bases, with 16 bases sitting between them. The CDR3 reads CASSSGARAVGELFF. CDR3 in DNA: TGTGCCAGCAGCTCCGGGGCCCGGGCCGTCGGGGAGCTGTTTTTT.

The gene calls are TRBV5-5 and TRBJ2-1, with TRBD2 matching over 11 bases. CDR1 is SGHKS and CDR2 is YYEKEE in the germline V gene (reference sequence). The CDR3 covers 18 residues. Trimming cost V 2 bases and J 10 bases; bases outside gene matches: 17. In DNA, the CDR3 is TGTGCCAGCAGCTTCCGGGACGCTGGACTAGCGGGTGGTAGGGAGCAGTTCTTC. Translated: CASSFRDAGLAGGREQFF. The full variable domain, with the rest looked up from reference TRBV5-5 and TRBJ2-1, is DAGVTQSPTHLIKTRGQQVTLRCSPISGHKSVSWYQQVLGQGPQFIFQYYEKEERGRGNFPDRFSARQFPNYSSELNVNALLLGDSALYLCASSFRDAGLAGGREQFFGPGTRLTVL.

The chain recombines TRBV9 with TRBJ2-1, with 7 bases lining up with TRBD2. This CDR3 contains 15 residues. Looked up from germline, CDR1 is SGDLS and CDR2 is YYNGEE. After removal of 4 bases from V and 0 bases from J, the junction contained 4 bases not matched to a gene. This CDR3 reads CASSPWEGSYNEQFF. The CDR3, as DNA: TGTGCCAGCAGCCCTTGGGAGGGCTCCTACAATGAGCAGTTCTTC. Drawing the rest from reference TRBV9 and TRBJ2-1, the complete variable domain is DSGVTQTPKHLITATGQRVTLRCSPRSGDLSVYWYQQSLDQGLQFLIQYYNGEERAKGNILERFSAQQFPDLHSELNLSSLELGDSALYFCASSPWEGSYNEQFFGPGTRLTVL.

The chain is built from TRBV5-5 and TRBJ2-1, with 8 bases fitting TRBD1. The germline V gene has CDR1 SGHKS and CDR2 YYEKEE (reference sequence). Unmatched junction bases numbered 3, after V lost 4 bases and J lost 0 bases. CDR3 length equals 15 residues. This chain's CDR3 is CASSPGTGSYNEQFF. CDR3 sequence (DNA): TGTGCCAGCAGCCCCGGGACAGGCTCCTACAATGAGCAGTTCTTC.

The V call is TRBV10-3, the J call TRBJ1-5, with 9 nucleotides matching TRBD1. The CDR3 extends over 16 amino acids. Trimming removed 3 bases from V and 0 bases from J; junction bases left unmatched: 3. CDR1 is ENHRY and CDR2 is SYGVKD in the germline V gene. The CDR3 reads CAISDQDRGSNQPQHF. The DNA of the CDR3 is TGTGCCATCAGTGATCAGGACAGGGGTAGCAATCAGCCCCAGCATTTT.

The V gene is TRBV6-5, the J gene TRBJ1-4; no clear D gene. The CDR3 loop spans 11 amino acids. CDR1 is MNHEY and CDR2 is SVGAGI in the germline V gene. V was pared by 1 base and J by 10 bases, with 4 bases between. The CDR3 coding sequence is TGTGCCAGCAGTTACTTGGGAAAACTGTTTTTT. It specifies CASSYLGKLFF.

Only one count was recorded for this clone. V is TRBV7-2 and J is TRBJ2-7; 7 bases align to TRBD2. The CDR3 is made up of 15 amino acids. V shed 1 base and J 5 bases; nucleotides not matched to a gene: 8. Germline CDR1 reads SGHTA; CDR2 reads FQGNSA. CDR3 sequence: CASSLGGGVWDEQYF. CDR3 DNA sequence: TGTGCCAGCAGCTTAGGCGGGGGAGTTTGGGACGAGCAGTACTTC.